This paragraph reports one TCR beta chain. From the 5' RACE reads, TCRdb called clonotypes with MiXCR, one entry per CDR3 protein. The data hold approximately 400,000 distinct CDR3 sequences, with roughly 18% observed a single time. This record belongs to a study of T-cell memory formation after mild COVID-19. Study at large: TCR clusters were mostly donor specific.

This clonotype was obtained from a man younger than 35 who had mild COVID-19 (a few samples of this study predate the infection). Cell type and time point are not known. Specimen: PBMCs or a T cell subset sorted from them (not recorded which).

In nucleotides, the CDR3 is TGTGCCAGCAGTTTGCGTGGGACAGTGGAGACCCAGTACTTC. Protein: CASSLRGTVETQYF. This rearrangement joins TRBV12-3 or TRBV12-4 to TRBJ2-5; TRBD1 aligns across 7 bases. V dropped 3 bases and J dropped 5; count of bases not matched to a gene: 6. The CDR3 extends over 14 amino acids.